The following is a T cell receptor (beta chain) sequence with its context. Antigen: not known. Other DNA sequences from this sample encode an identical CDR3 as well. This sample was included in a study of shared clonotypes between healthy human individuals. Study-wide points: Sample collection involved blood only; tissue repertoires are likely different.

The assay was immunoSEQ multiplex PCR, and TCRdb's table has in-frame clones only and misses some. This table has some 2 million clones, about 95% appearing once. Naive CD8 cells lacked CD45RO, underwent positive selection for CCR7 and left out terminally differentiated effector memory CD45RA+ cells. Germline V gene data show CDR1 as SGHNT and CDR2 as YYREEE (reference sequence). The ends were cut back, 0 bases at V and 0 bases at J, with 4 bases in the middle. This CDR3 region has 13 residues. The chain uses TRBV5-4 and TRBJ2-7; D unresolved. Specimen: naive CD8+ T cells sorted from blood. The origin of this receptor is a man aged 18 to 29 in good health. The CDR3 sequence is CASSLELSYEQYF. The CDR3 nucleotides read TGTGCCAGCAGCTTGGAACTCTCCTACGAGCAGTACTTC.